The entry below gives a single T cell receptor (beta chain) sequence along with its context. The data stem from a study of blood T cell repertoires in COVID-19. Background on the study: Italy, Spain and the United States were the sources of the convalescent and acute COVID-19 samples.

Germline CDR1 is MNHNY and CDR2 is SVGAGI (reference sequence). This CDR3 comprises 16 residues. Trimming shortened V by 7 bases and J by 5 bases, and 21 bases separated the two germline ends. Under the authors' procedure: How many nucleated cells were present was estimated from reference gene primer amplification. Clones were sequenced by immunoSEQ multiplex PCR, and TCRdb holds only the in-frame ones, with some missing. That table gives V, J and clone size, and the DNA gave D and trimming. The sample includes roughly 100,000 clones, 70% to 90% of them seen just once. What was sequenced was peripheral blood. V is TRBV6-6 and J is TRBJ2-1; the D is unclear. The receptor was derived from an elderly man with acute or convalescent COVID-19. The CDR3 DNA reads TGTGCCAGCACCAAGAGCCAGGCAGTGGGTGACAATGAGCAGTTCTTC. As protein: CASTKSQAVGDNEQFF.